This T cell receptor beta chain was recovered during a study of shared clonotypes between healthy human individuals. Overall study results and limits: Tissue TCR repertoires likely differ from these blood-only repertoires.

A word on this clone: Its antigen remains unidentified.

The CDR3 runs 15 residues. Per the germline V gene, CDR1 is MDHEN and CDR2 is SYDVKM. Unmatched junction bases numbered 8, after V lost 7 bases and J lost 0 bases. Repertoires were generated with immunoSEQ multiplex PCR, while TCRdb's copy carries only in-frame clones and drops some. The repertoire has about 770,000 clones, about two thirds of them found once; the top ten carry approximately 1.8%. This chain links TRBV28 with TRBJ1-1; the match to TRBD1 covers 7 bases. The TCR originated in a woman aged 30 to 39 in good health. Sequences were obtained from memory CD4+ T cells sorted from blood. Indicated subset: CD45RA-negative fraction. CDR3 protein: CASTRTGEMNTEAFF. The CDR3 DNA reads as TGTGCCAGCACCCGGACAGGTGAGATGAACACTGAAGCTTTCTTT.